Listed here are 2 T cell receptor beta chains from one sample, sequenced in a study of post-analysis software for immune sequencing data. Study conclusions and caveats: Five or six TRBV segments, TRBV5-6, TRBV5-1 and TRBV20-1 among them, were found more frequent in patients than controls.

Libraries were made from TCR beta cDNA, and they carried unique molecular identifiers. TCRdb reprocessed the PCR reads with MiXCR, giving one entry per CDR3 protein. The table has hundreds of thousands of distinct CDR3 sequences, about 44% seen once. These receptors' targets are unknown. Material: blood. The receptor set was obtained from a girl aged 5-17 years with multiple sclerosis.

This clonotype showed up just a few times. The V and J genes are TRBV7-9 and TRBJ2-1, with D perhaps matching TRBD2 (7 bases). Germline lookup yields CDR1 SEHNR and CDR2 FQNEAQ (reference sequence). Trimming pared 5 bases from V and 5 bases from J, leaving 16 bases between. This CDR3 has 15 residues. CDR3 bases: TGTGCCAGCAGCCGGGCGGGGGCGCTAAACAATGAGCAGTTCTTC. This gives the protein CASSRAGALNNEQFF.

Only a few counts were recorded for this clonotype. The rearrangement joins TRBV3-1 to TRBJ2-4; a possible D gene is TRBD1 (6 bases). Between the trimmed V and J ends, which lost 3 bases and 6 bases, there was a span of 12 bases. The CDR3 contains 14 residues. Per the germline V gene, CDR1 is LGHDT and CDR2 is YNNKEL (reference sequence). The CDR3 region is CASSQPSDRNIQYF. In nucleotides, the CDR3 is TGTGCCAGCAGCCAGCCCTCGGACAGAAACATTCAGTACTTC. The entire variable domain, with the rest obtained from reference TRBV3-1 and TRBJ2-4, is as follows: DTAVSQTPKYLVTQMGNDKSIKCEQNLGHDTMYWYKQDSKKFLKIMFSYNNKELIINETVPNRFSPKSPDKAHLNLHINSLELGDSAVYFCASSQPSDRNIQYFGAGTRLSVL.